Described below is a single TCR beta chain sequence and its context. Its target is not known. The data stem from a study of Ad26.COV2.S vaccination and SARS-CoV-2 variants. Profiled with immunoSEQ multiplex PCR; TCRdb holds only in-frame clones, not every one. The sample has around 400,000 clones; 80% to 90% are singletons. Regarding treatment: roughly 18 received Ad26.COV2.S at low or high dose, single or two shots; roughly five received placebo; per-sample allocation not given. After the first vaccine or placebo injection, samples were drawn on day 63. Adults aged 18-55 years in Boston included the donor. Built on an Ad26 vector, the vaccine expressed Wuhan-strain SARS-CoV-2 spike. CDR1 SEHNR and CDR2 FQNEAQ come from the germline V gene (reference sequence). The CDR3 spans 15 residues. V lost 2 bases and J 3 bases, leaving 11 bases between the germline ends. Study conclusions and caveats: Reported post-vaccination CD8+ and CD4+ T cell responses to spike showed substantial breadth.

The chain combines TRBV7-9 with TRBJ1-3; maybe TRBD1 (6 bases). The sequencing here drew on peripheral blood, taken in a trial of Ad26.COV2.S vaccine versus placebo. The receptor comes from a person aged 18 to 65 who received the Ad26.COV2.S COVID-19 vaccine or a placebo. The CDR3 here is CASSLQGQSGNTIYF. The CDR3 DNA reads as TGTGCCAGCAGCTTACAAGGACAGAGTGGAAACACCATATATTTT.